This T cell receptor (beta chain) was identified in a study of blood T cell repertoires in COVID-19. Study at large: Acute-phase and convalescent COVID-19 samples originated in the United States, Italy and Spain. Nucleic acid was either cDNA or gDNA, and it came from T cells, B-cell-depleted T cells, or PBMCs.

With 5 bases removed from V and 5 bases from J, the gap between germline ends came to 10 bases. The CDR3 length is 12 residues. Germline CDR1 and CDR2: LNHDA and SQIVND (reference sequence). As handled by the study authors: Reference gene primer amplification gave nucleated cell count estimates. Generated by immunoSEQ multiplex PCR, the TCRdb table keeps only in-frame clones and is missing some. Clone size and V and J calls were adopted from that table, with D and trimming inferred from the DNA. The profile covers approximately 200,000 clones, with around 83% appearing a single time and roughly 2.9% taken by the ten largest.

The chain recombines TRBV19 with TRBJ2-7; a possible D gene is TRBD1 (6 bases). The sample taken for sequencing was peripheral blood. This TCR derives from a woman aged 30 to 39 with active or convalescent COVID-19. The CDR3 loop is CASSVSGDEQYF. DNA of the CDR3: TGTGCCAGTAGTGTCTCAGGGGACGAGCAGTACTTC.